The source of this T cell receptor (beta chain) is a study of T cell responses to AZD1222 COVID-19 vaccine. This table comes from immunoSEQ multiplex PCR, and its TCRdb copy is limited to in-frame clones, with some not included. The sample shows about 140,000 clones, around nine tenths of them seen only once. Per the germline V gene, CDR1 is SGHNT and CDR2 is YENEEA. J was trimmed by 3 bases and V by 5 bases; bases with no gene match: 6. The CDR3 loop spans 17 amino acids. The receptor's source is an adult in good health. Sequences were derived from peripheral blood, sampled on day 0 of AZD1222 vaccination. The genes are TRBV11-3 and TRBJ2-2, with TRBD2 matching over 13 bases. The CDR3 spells CASSAPGLAGYTGELFF. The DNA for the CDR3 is TGTGCCAGCAGCGCTCCGGGACTAGCGGGGTACACCGGGGAGCTGTTTTTT.